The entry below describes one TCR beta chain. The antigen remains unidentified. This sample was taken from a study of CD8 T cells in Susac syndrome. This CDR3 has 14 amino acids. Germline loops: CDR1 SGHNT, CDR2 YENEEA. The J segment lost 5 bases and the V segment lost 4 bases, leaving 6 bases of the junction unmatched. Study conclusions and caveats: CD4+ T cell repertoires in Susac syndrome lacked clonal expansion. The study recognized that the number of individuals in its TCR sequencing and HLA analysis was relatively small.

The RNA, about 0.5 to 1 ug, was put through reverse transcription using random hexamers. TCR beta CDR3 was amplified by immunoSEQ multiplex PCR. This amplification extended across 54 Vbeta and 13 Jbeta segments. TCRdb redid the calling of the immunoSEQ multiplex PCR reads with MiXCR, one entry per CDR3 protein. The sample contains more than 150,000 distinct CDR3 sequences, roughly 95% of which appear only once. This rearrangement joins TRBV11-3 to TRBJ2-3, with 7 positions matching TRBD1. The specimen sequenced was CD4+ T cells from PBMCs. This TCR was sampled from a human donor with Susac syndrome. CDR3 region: CASSSGTARDTQYF. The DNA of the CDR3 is TGTGCCAGCAGCTCAGGGACAGCAAGAGATACGCAGTATTTT.